These 31 T cell receptor beta chains were sequenced from one sample in a study of cytomegalovirus exposure and HLA in healthy donors. TCRdb's table, derived via immunoSEQ multiplex PCR, lists solely in-frame clones and lacks some. The repertoire has tens of thousands of clones, approximately 93% of them found once; the top ten carry about 3.9%. Sequenced sample: PBMCs. The receptors derive from a woman aged 30 to 39 in good health and CMV-seronegative.

The chain recombines TRBV5-1 with TRBJ1-3, with a weak D call TRBD1 (5 bases). The CDR3 covers 16 residues. In germline, CDR1 is SGHRS, CDR2 YFSETQ. The germline V and J ends were trimmed by 0 bases and 0 bases, with 10 bases remaining between them. The CDR3 DNA reads TGCGCCAGCAGCTTGGGACAGATAAACTCTGGAAACACCATATATTTT. Protein sequence: CASSLGQINSGNTIYF.

The J gene is TRBJ2-7, the V gene TRBV5-1; tentatively, D is TRBD1 (6 bases). Germline CDR1 SGHRS, CDR2 YFSETQ. Trimming took off 0 bases at V and 6 bases at J, with 10 bases between the two ends. The CDR3 runs to 13 residues. CDR3 DNA sequence: TGCGCCAGCAGCTTGGCCCTCAGGGGCGAGCAGTACTTC. Translated, it gives CASSLALRGEQYF.

This clone was detected only once. CDR3 region: CASSQERNTEAFF. The CDR3, as DNA: TGCGCCAGCAGCCAGGAGCGTAACACTGAAGCTTTCTTT. This chain links TRBV4-1 with TRBJ1-1; D gene unclear. The CDR3 extends over 13 amino acids. V dropped 3 bases and J dropped 2 bases, with 7 bases sitting between them. The germline gives CDR1 MGHRA, CDR2 YSYEKL.

This clone was seen once. The chain has TRBV7-2 and TRBJ2-3, with 9 bases matching TRBD2. The CDR3 extends over 16 amino acids. Looked up from germline, CDR1 is SGHTA and CDR2 is FQGNSA. V shed 4 bases and J 8 bases; nucleotides not matched to a gene: 13. The chain's CDR3 is CASSSGLAVKLVTQYF. As DNA, the CDR3 is TGTGCCAGCAGCTCGGGACTAGCTGTGAAGTTGGTTACGCAGTATTTT.

The chain combines TRBV28 with TRBJ2-3; D gene uncertain. The CDR3 totals 12 residues. The V end lost 7 bases, the J end lost 1 base, and 6 bases lay between the germline ends. Germline V gene sequence: CDR1 MDHEN, CDR2 SYDVKM. The CDR3 nucleotides read TGTGCCAGCAACCAGGGCACAGATACGCAGTATTTT. The encoded protein is CASNQGTDTQYF.

This CDR3 reads CSVRGNNYGYTF. For the CDR3, the DNA is TGCAGCGTACGGGGAAACAACTATGGCTACACCTTC. J is TRBJ1-2 and V is TRBV29-1; D not resolved. The V gene's germline CDR1 is SQVTM and CDR2 ANQGSEA. There are 12 residues in the CDR3. Trimming took off 6 bases at V and 2 bases at J, with 10 bases between the two ends.

The chain uses TRBV5-5 and TRBJ2-7; 9 bases map to TRBD1. V gave up 0 bases and J gave up 3 bases; unmatched junction bases: 4. The CDR3 consists of 15 residues. Germline V CDR1 and CDR2: SGHKS, YYEKEE (reference sequence). The CDR3 region is CASSLGQGDIYEQYF. CDR3 nucleotides: TGTGCCAGCAGCTTGGGACAGGGGGACATCTACGAGCAGTACTTC. Filled out from reference TRBV5-5 and TRBJ2-7, the complete variable domain reads DAGVTQSPTHLIKTRGQQVTLRCSPISGHKSVSWYQQVLGQGPQFIFQYYEKEERGRGNFPDRFSARQFPNYSSELNVNALLLGDSALYLCASSLGQGDIYEQYFGPGTRLTVT.

The CDR3 DNA reads as TGCGCCAGCAGTAGGACTGTCACCGGGGAGCTGTTTTTT. Its protein is CASSRTVTGELFF. The chain has TRBV10-1 and TRBJ2-2; TRBD2 is a possible D gene (5 bases). CDR3 length equals 13 residues. Per the germline V gene, CDR1 is WNHNN and CDR2 is SYGVQD (reference sequence). V was shortened by 5 bases and J by 4 bases, with 8 bases between the two germline ends.

The chain combines TRBV5-1 with TRBJ2-7; D gene uncertain. The V end was cut by 0 bases, the J end by 5 bases, with 12 bases between. CDR3 length equals 14 residues. Per germline, CDR1 SGHRS and CDR2 YFSETQ. As DNA, the CDR3 is TGCGCCAGCAGCTTGGCCCAGGCCGCCCACGAGCAGTACTTC. Protein sequence: CASSLAQAAHEQYF.

This clone appeared a single time. The V and J genes are TRBV29-1 and TRBJ2-5; D is possibly TRBD1 (7 bases). In germline, CDR1 is SQVTM, CDR2 ANQGSEA. Trimming removed 3 bases from V and 5 bases from J, with 13 bases in between. The CDR3 is 13 amino acids. This chain's CDR3 is CSVDNRGGETQYF. The DNA of the CDR3 is TGCAGCGTTGATAACAGGGGAGGCGAGACCCAGTACTTC.

This chain uses TRBV4-3 with TRBJ2-5, with D tentatively TRBD2 (6 bases). CDR1 is LGHNA, CDR2 YSLEER, per germline. There are 16 residues in the CDR3. Between the trimmed V and J ends, which lost 0 bases and 3 bases, there was a span of 14 bases. CDR3 DNA: TGCGCCAGCAGCCAAGATCCTGCGGGGAATAAAGAGACCCAGTACTTC. Protein: CASSQDPAGNKETQYF.

The J gene is TRBJ1-2, the V gene TRBV4-1; weak D call: TRBD1 (6 bases). Between the trimmed V and J ends, which lost 3 bases and 7 bases, there was a span of 12 bases. This CDR3 comprises 13 residues. Per germline, CDR1 MGHRA and CDR2 YSYEKL. The CDR3 bases are TGCGCCAGCAGCCATCAGGGGTCGCGTGGCTACACCTTC. Its translation is CASSHQGSRGYTF.

J is TRBJ2-7 and V is TRBV21-1; TRBD1, the table's D call, was not compared with the DNA. TRBV21-1 is a documented pseudogene. CDR3 length equals 14 residues. The CDR3 reads CASLGTGVTYEQYF. The CDR3 DNA reads as TGTGCCAGTCTAGGGACAGGCGTAACCTACGAGCAGTACTTC.

The rearrangement uses TRBV15 and TRBJ1-5; D might be TRBD1 (5 bases). V shed 5 bases and J shed 2 bases, with 16 bases lying between them. The CDR3 covers 16 residues. Germline CDR1 reads LNHNV; CDR2 reads YYDKDF (reference sequence). The CDR3 loop is CATSLWAAGGNQPQHF. CDR3 bases: TGTGCCACCAGCTTATGGGCCGCGGGGGGCAATCAGCCCCAGCATTTT.

The chain links TRBV19 to TRBJ1-2; no clear D. V lost 6 bases to trimming and J lost 2 bases, with 13 bases between them. This CDR3 is built from 14 residues. Germline V gives CDR1 LNHDA, CDR2 SQIVND (reference sequence). CDR3: CASRKRVGNYGYTF. The CDR3 DNA reads as TGTGCCAGTAGAAAGCGGGTAGGCAACTATGGCTACACCTTC.

This clone was seen more than once but under ten times. The chain has TRBV6-1 and TRBJ2-7, with TRBD1 identical over 7 bases. CDR1 is MNHNS and CDR2 is SASEGT in the germline V gene. This CDR3 is built from 12 residues. The trim removed 8 bases at V and 6 bases at J, leaving 7 bases unmatched. CDR3 region: CASGQDPSEQYF. The CDR3 nucleotides read TGTGCCAGCGGACAGGACCCCTCCGAGCAGTACTTC.

The CDR3 sequence is CASSRRGRVDYTF. The CDR3 nucleotides read TGTGCCAGCAGTCGAAGGGGCAGGGTTGACTACACCTTC. The chain carries TRBV6-5 and TRBJ1-2; D perhaps matches TRBD1 (5 bases). Trimming removed 5 bases at V and 10 bases at J, with 17 bases between. Per germline, CDR1 MNHEY and CDR2 SVGAGI. This CDR3 has 13 residues.

The rearrangement joins TRBV7-9 to TRBJ2-3; 7 positions agree with TRBD2. This CDR3 contains 16 residues. Germline V lookup: CDR1 SEHNR, CDR2 FQNEAQ (reference sequence). V lost 3 bases, J lost 2 bases, and 8 bases stayed unmatched. CDR3 amino acids: CASSFRGGGPTDTQYF. In DNA form, the CDR3 reads TGTGCCAGCAGCTTTCGCGGGGGTGGTCCCACAGATACGCAGTATTTT.

The CDR3 sequence: CASSLWGEVGNTEAFF. DNA of the CDR3: TGCGCCAGCAGCTTGTGGGGGGAGGTGGGGAACACTGAAGCTTTCTTT. The chain uses TRBV5-1 and TRBJ1-1; D perhaps matches TRBD1 (5 bases). There are 16 residues in the CDR3. Trimming shortened V by 1 base and J by 1 base, and 14 bases separated the two germline ends. Germline lookup yields CDR1 SGHRS and CDR2 YFSETQ.

This clone was found once. Written as DNA, the CDR3 is TGTGCCAGCAGCTTAGGGCAGGGAACTTCACCCCTCCACTTT. Its translation: CASSLGQGTSPLHF. This chain links TRBV7-9 with TRBJ1-6; maybe TRBD1 (5 bases). Germline CDR1 SEHNR, CDR2 FQNEAQ (reference sequence). There are 14 residues in the CDR3. V lost 1 base and J lost 9, with 10 bases in between.

This clone was recorded only once. The chain has TRBV25-1 and TRBJ2-3; weak D call: TRBD1 (6 bases). The CDR3 is 16 residues long. Germline V gene lookup returns CDR1 MGHDK and CDR2 SYGVNS. Trimming removed 6 bases at V and 5 bases at J, with 21 bases between. The chain's CDR3 is CASSPTTQGNRDTQYF. The DNA of the CDR3 is TGTGCCAGCAGCCCAACAACACAGGGAAACCGAGATACGCAGTATTTT. The full variable domain, in which reference TRBV25-1 and TRBJ2-3 provide the parts outside the CDR3, is EADIYQTPRYLVIGTGKKITLECSQTMGHDKMYWYQQDPGMELHLIHYSYGVNSTEKGDLSSESTVSRIRTEHFPLTLESARPSHTSQYLCASSPTTQGNRDTQYFGPGTRLTVL.

This clone was observed a handful of times. The V and J genes are TRBV4-1 and TRBJ1-6; no clear D gene. Germline assignment: CDR1 MGHRA and CDR2 YSYEKL. V shed 0 bases and J shed 3 bases, with 12 bases lying between them. The length of the CDR3 is 17 residues. CDR3 nucleotide sequence: TGCGCCAGCAGCCAAGAAGTCGAGCCAAACTATAATTCACCCCTCCACTTT. It yields the protein CASSQEVEPNYNSPLHF.

This clone was recorded a few times. This chain joins TRBV19 and TRBJ1-2, with 8 bases lining up with TRBD1. CDR3 length equals 16 residues. Unmatched junction bases numbered 18, after V lost 9 bases and J lost 6 bases. Germline V gives CDR1 LNHDA, CDR2 SQIVND (reference sequence). The CDR3 coding sequence is TGTGCCAGCCCAGATAAGGCAGGGGGCCAAAAGAATGGCTACACCTTC. It yields the protein CASPDKAGGQKNGYTF. Looking up the rest from reference TRBV19 and TRBJ1-2 gives the full variable domain: DGGITQSPKYLFRKEGQNVTLSCEQNLNHDAMYWYRQDPGQGLRLIYYSQIVNDFQKGDIAEGYSVSREKKESFPLTVTSAQKNPTAFYLCASPDKAGGQKNGYTFGSGTRLTVV.

This chain links TRBV28 with TRBJ1-4; D is unclear. Germline CDR1 reads MDHEN; CDR2 reads SYDVKM. The V end lost 6 bases, the J end lost 5 bases, and 4 bases lay between the germline ends. The CDR3 spans 11 residues. This CDR3 is CASSQNEKLFF. In DNA form, the CDR3 reads TGTGCCAGCAGCCAGAATGAAAAACTGTTTTTT.

The J gene is TRBJ2-1, the V gene TRBV30, with 10 bases lining up with TRBD2. Germline-derived CDR1 and CDR2 are GTSNPN and SVGIG (reference sequence). Trimming at V came to 0 bases and at J to 6 bases, leaving 5 bases not matched to a gene. CDR3 length: 15 amino acids. CDR3 DNA sequence: TGTGCCTGGAGTGTACTTCTAGCGGGAGCCAATGAGCAGTTCTTC. Amino acid sequence: CAWSVLLAGANEQFF.

This clone was detected once. J is TRBJ1-1 and V is TRBV7-8, with 8 positions matching TRBD1. Germline trimming cut 5 bases from V and 0 bases from J; bases unmatched to any gene: 20. There are 20 residues in the CDR3. Germline V gene sequence: CDR1 SGHVS, CDR2 FQNEAQ. CDR3 sequence reads: CASSPTDHRGKGKMNTEAFF. The CDR3 DNA sequence: TGTGCCAGCAGCCCCACCGACCACAGGGGGAAAGGAAAAATGAACACTGAAGCTTTCTTT.

The chain combines TRBV19 with TRBJ1-5, with TRBD1 as a possible D gene (5 bases). This CDR3 is 13 amino acids long. Trimming pared 3 bases from V and 5 bases from J, leaving 8 bases between. Germline V CDR1 and CDR2: LNHDA, SQIVND (reference sequence). The CDR3 protein is CASSIQGDQPQHF. In DNA, the CDR3 is TGTGCCAGTAGTATCCAGGGTGATCAGCCCCAGCATTTT. The complete variable domain, with remaining parts taken from reference TRBV19 and TRBJ1-5, reads DGGITQSPKYLFRKEGQNVTLSCEQNLNHDAMYWYRQDPGQGLRLIYYSQIVNDFQKGDIAEGYSVSREKKESFPLTVTSAQKNPTAFYLCASSIQGDQPQHFGDGTRLSIL.

This sequence joins TRBV11-2 and TRBJ2-1; 7 positions match TRBD1. The V segment lost 5 bases and the J segment 6 bases; nucleotides outside the gene matches: 10. The CDR3 spans 15 residues. From germline, CDR1 is SGHAT and CDR2 FQNNGV. CDR3: CASSPNRGPGNEQFF. As DNA, the CDR3 is TGTGCCAGCAGCCCCAACAGGGGCCCGGGCAATGAGCAGTTCTTC.

This clone was seen only once. The V call is TRBV30, the J call TRBJ1-2; perhaps TRBD1 as D (5 bases). Trimming removed 2 bases from V and 4 bases from J, with 8 bases in between. Germline-derived CDR1 and CDR2 are GTSNPN and SVGIG (reference sequence). CDR3 length: 12 residues. CDR3 in DNA: TGTGCCTGGAGTAGCGGGGCCTATGGCTACACCTTC. Translation: CAWSSGAYGYTF.

The chain carries TRBV19 and TRBJ1-4, with 8 bases matching TRBD1. Germline V CDR1 and CDR2: LNHDA, SQIVND (reference sequence). V lost 5 bases, J lost 3 bases, and 8 bases stayed unmatched. The CDR3 totals 16 residues. The CDR3 reads CASSGRGRLSNEKLFF. The CDR3 DNA sequence: TGTGCCAGTAGTGGCAGGGGGCGCTTATCTAATGAAAAACTGTTTTTT.

This chain uses TRBV23-1 with TRBJ1-2, with TRBD1 identical over 7 bases. TRBV23-1 is an ORF; its function is uncertain. The CDR3 consists of 15 residues. The junction had 3 bases not matched to a gene; V was cut back by 0 bases and J by 2 bases. The CDR3 here is CASSQSNRGNYGYTF. CDR3 in DNA: TGCGCCAGCAGTCAATCCAACAGGGGAAACTATGGCTACACCTTC.